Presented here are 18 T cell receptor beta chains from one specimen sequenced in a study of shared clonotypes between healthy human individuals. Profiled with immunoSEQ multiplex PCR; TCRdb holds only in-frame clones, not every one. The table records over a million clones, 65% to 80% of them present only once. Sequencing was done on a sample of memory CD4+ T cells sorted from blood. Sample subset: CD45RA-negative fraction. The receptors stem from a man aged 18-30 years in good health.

The CDR3 reads CAWSRRLGELFF. CDR3 DNA sequence: TGTGCCTGGAGTCGGAGGCTCGGGGAGCTGTTTTTT. V is TRBV30 and J is TRBJ2-2; D may be TRBD2 (5 bases). Germline V gives CDR1 GTSNPN, CDR2 SVGIG (reference sequence). This CDR3 region has 12 residues. The V and J ends lost 2 bases and 7 bases respectively, with 8 bases between them. The variable domain in full, with the rest retrieved from reference TRBV30 and TRBJ2-2, is SQTIHQWPATLVQPVGSPLSLECTVEGTSNPNLYWYRQAAGRGLQLLFYSVGIGQISSEVPQNLSASRPQDRQFILSSKKLLLSDSGFYLCAWSRRLGELFFGEGSRLTVL.

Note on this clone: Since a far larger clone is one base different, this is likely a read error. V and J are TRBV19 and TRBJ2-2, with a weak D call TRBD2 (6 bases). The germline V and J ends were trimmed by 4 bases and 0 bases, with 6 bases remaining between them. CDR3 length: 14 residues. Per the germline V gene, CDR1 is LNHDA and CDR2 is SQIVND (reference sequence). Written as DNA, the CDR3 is TGTGCCAGTAGTAGCGGGGCGAACACCGGGGAGCTGTTTTTT. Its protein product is CASSSGANTGELFF.

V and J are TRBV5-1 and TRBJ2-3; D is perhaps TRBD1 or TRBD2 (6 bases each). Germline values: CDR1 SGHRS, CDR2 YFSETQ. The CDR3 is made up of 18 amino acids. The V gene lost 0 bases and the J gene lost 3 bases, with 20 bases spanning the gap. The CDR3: CASSLDAVTGRRTDTQYF. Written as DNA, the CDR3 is TGCGCCAGCAGCTTGGATGCAGTAACAGGGAGGAGGACAGATACGCAGTATTTT.

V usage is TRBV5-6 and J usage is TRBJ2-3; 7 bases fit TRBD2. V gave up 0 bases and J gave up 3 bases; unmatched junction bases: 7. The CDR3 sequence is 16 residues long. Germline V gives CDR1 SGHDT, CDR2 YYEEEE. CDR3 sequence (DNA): TGTGCCAGCAGCTTGGAGACCCTCGGGAGGACAGATACGCAGTATTTT. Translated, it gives CASSLETLGRTDTQYF.

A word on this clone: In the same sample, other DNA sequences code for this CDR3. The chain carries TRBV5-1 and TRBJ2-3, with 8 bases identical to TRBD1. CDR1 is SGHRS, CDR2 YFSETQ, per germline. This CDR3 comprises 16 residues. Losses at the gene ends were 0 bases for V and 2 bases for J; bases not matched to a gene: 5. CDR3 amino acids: CASSLGGQGSTDTQYF. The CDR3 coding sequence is TGCGCCAGCAGCTTGGGCGGACAGGGTTCCACAGATACGCAGTATTTT.

CDR3 sequence (DNA): TGTGCCTGGAGGGACGTGCAAAACTATGGCTACACCTTC. Translated: CAWRDVQNYGYTF. The chain employs TRBV30 and TRBJ1-2; the D is unclear. V was cut by 3 bases and J by 2 bases, with 10 bases left in between. The CDR3 is made up of 13 amino acids. CDR1 is GTSNPN and CDR2 is SVGIG in the germline V gene (reference sequence). Combining the CDR3 with reference TRBV30 and TRBJ1-2 gives the whole variable domain SQTIHQWPATLVQPVGSPLSLECTVEGTSNPNLYWYRQAAGRGLQLLFYSVGIGQISSEVPQNLSASRPQDRQFILSSKKLLLSDSGFYLCAWRDVQNYGYTFGSGTRLTVV.

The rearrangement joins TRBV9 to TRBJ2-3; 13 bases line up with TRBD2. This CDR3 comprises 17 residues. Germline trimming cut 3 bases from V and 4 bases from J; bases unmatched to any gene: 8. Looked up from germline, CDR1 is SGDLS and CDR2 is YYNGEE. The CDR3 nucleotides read TGTGCCAGCAGCGGCCGGACTAGCGGGAGTTTGGCAGATACGCAGTATTTT. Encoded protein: CASSGRTSGSLADTQYF.

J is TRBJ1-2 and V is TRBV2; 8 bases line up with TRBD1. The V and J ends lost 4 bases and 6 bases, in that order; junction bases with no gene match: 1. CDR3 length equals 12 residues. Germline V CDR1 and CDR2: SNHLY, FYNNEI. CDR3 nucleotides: TGTGCCAGCAGTGGACAGGGGAATGGCTACACCTTC. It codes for CASSGQGNGYTF.

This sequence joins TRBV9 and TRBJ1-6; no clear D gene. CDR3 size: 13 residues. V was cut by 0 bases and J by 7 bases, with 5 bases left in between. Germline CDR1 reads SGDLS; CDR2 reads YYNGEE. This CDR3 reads CASSVVANSPLHF. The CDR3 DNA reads TGTGCCAGCAGCGTAGTAGCGAATTCACCCCTCCACTTT.

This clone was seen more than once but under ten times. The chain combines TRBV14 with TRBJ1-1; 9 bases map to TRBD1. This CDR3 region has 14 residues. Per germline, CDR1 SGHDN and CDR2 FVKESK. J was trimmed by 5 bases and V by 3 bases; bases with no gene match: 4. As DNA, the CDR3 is TGTGCCAGCAGCCACAACAGGGGGCCGACTGAAGCTTTCTTT. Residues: CASSHNRGPTEAFF.

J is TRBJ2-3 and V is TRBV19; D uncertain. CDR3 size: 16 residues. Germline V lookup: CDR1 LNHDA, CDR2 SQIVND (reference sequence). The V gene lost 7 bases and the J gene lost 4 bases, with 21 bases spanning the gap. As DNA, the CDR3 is TGTGCCAGTACCTCCTCTACCGGGCGAGGTCCAGATACGCAGTATTTT. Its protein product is CASTSSTGRGPDTQYF. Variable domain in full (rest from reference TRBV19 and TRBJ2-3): DGGITQSPKYLFRKEGQNVTLSCEQNLNHDAMYWYRQDPGQGLRLIYYSQIVNDFQKGDIAEGYSVSREKKESFPLTVTSAQKNPTAFYLCASTSSTGRGPDTQYFGPGTRLTVL.

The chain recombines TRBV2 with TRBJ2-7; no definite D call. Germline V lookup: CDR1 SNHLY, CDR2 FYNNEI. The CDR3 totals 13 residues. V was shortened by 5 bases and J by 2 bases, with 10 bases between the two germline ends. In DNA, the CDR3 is TGTGCCAGCAGTCGGACGGTGCCCTACGAGCAGTACTTC. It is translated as CASSRTVPYEQYF.

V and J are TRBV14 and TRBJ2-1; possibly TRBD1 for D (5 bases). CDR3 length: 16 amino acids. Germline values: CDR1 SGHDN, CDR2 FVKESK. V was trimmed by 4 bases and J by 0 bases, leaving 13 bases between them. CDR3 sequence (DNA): TGTGCCAGCAGCCCTCAGGGCAAGAGCTCCTACAATGAGCAGTTCTTC. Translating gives CASSPQGKSSYNEQFF.

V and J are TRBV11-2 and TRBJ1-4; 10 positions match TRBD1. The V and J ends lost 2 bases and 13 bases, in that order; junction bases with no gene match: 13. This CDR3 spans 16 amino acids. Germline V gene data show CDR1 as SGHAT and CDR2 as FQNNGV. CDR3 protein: CASSLRNGDRGLRLFF. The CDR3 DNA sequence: TGTGCCAGCAGCTTACGCAACGGGGACAGGGGCTTAAGACTGTTTTTT.

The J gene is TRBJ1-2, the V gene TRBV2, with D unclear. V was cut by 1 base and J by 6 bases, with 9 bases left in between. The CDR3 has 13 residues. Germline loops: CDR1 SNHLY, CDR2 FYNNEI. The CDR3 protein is CASSEEVSHGYTF. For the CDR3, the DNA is TGTGCCAGCAGTGAAGAGGTATCCCATGGCTACACCTTC.

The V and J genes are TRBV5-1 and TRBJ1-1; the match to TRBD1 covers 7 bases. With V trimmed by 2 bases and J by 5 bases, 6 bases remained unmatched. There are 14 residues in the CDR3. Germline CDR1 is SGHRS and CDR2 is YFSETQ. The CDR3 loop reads CASSFVQGMTEAFF. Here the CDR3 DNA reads TGCGCCAGCAGCTTCGTACAGGGGATGACTGAAGCTTTCTTT.

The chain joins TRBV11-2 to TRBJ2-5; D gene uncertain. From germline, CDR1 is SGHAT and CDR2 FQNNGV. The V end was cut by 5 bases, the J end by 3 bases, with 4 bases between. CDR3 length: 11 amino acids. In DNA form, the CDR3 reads TGTGCCAGCAGCGTTAAAGAGACCCAGTACTTC. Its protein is CASSVKETQYF.

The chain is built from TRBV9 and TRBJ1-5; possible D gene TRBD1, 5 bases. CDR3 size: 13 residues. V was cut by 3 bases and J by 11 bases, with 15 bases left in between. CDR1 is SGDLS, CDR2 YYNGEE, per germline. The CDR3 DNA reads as TGTGCCAGCAGCGATACCCCAAAGGGGTCCCAGCATTTT. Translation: CASSDTPKGSQHF.